The source of this T cell receptor (beta chain) is a study of human T cells and chemical hapten exposure. The overall study: In the sensitization step, 2% DPC was placed on approximately 2 cm by approximately 2 cm of upper inner arm skin.

Worth noting for this clonotype: Its antigen remains unknown.

The CDR3 sequence is 14 residues long. Trimming removed 5 bases from V and 5 bases from J; junction bases left unmatched: 8. The time point denotes: patch test 1, 2 weeks after DPC sensitization. Sample treatment: therapeutic diphenylcyclopropenone sensitization with weekly scalp DPC. Phlebotomy was performed prior to application of every patch test. From whole blood left unfractionated, total RNA was extracted. TCRdb ran MiXCR on the RACE reads and lists one entry per CDR3 protein. The table records 80,000 to 100,000 distinct CDR3 sequences, 12% of them present only once. Overall study results and limits: PT1 expanded TCR counts correlated positively with patch test score.

The TCR was taken from a woman in her thirties or forties with alopecia areata. Some clones in this sample may be carry-over from other donors' samples. The chain is built from TRBV12-3 or TRBV12-4 and TRBJ2-7; 8 bases fit TRBD1. This specimen was whole blood, taken in connection with sensitization to the hapten diphenylcyclopropenone (DPC). In DNA, the CDR3 is TGTGCCAGCAGTCTTGGACAGGGAGGTCACGAGCAGTACTTC. Translation gives CASSLGQGGHEQYF.